These 5 T cell receptor beta chains were all obtained from the same sample, sequenced in a study of blood T cell repertoires in COVID-19. Using immunoSEQ multiplex PCR, the repertoire was profiled, and TCRdb retains in-frame clones only, with some absent. This table holds more than 85,000 clones, 75% to 90% found once. The sample comprised peripheral blood. The receptors originated from a human donor in a cohort sampled during active COVID-19.

The chain uses TRBV2 and TRBJ2-7, with TRBD1 as a possible D gene (5 bases). Germline loops: CDR1 SNHLY, CDR2 FYNNEI. CDR3 length: 13 residues. The germline V and J ends were trimmed by 4 bases and 3 bases, with 10 bases remaining between them. The CDR3 DNA follows: TGTGCCAGCAGTGCACAGGCGAGCTACGAGCAGTACTTC. Translating gives CASSAQASYEQYF.

The rearrangement links TRBV6-5 to TRBJ2-5, with 7 nucleotides matching TRBD1. The CDR3 runs to 13 residues. Germline CDR1 MNHEY, CDR2 SVGAGI. Trimming removed 6 bases from V and 4 bases from J; junction bases left unmatched: 5. CDR3 region: CASRRQGLETQYF. The CDR3 DNA is TGTGCCAGCAGAAGACAGGGCTTAGAGACCCAGTACTTC.

J is TRBJ2-7 and V is TRBV7-2, with 10 bases matching TRBD1. Germline CDR1 is SGHTA and CDR2 is FQGNSA. V lost 7 bases and J lost 3; bases outside the gene matches: 6. There are 14 residues in the CDR3. CDR3 residues: CASNARTGGYEQYF. For the CDR3, the DNA is TGTGCCAGCAACGCGAGGACAGGGGGCTACGAGCAGTACTTC.

The V and J genes are TRBV4-3 and TRBJ1-2; TRBD1 aligns across 7 bases. Looked up from germline, CDR1 is LGHNA and CDR2 is YSLEER. This CDR3 has 15 residues. V was clipped by 3 bases and J by 8 bases; unmatched bases: 12. The CDR3 protein is CASSQDETGFGGYTF. The CDR3 bases are TGCGCCAGCAGCCAGGACGAGACAGGGTTCGGGGGCTACACCTTC.

This clone has just a few counts. This chain connects TRBV19 to TRBJ1-5, with 9 bases lining up with TRBD1. There are 15 residues in the CDR3. V shed 6 bases and J 7 bases; nucleotides not matched to a gene: 10. Germline lookup yields CDR1 LNHDA and CDR2 SQIVND (reference sequence). This chain's CDR3 is CASRDRGGLGQPQHF. CDR3 nucleotides: TGTGCCAGTAGGGACAGGGGAGGCCTGGGGCAGCCCCAGCATTTT.